This T cell receptor (beta chain) emerged from a study of cytomegalovirus exposure and HLA in healthy donors. The study's findings and limits: According to reports, the classifier identified cytomegalovirus status with high specificity and sensitivity. Earlier analysis found most TCR beta V segments productive about 87% or about 30% of the time. The study designated over 150 TCR beta chains cytomegalovirus-associated. A later analysis reportedly found fewer N-insertions in an Asian-associated ancestry cluster than the roughly 670-donor mean.

This CDR3 has 17 residues. Germline CDR1 reads WNHNN; CDR2 reads SYGVQD (reference sequence). V was trimmed by 6 bases and J by 2 bases, leaving 22 bases between them. PCR employed 60 Vbeta and 13 Jbeta primers. Profiling relied on immunoSEQ multiplex PCR, and the TCRdb table lists in-frame clones only, not all of them. Here the sample spans under 150,000 clones, over 70% being singletons. With regard to this clone: The antigen is undetermined.

The sequence was collected from a woman between 35 and 50 years old in good health and CMV-seronegative. The J gene is TRBJ1-2, the V gene TRBV10-1; D is unresolved. Material: PBMCs. CDR3 region: CASSSNAEGTQNYGYTF. In DNA form, the CDR3 reads TGCGCCAGCAGCTCAAACGCAGAGGGCACCCAGAACTATGGCTACACCTTC.